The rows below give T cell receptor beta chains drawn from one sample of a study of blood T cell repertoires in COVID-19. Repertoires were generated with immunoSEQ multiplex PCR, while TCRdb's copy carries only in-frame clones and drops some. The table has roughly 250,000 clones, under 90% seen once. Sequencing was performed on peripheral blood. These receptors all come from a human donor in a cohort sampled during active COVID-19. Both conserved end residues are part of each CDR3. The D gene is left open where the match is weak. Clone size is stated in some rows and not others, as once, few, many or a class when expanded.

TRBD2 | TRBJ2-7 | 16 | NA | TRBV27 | CASTPTGGSVVGEQYF | TGTGCCAGCACCCCCACGGGGGGTAGCGTAGTCGGCGAGCAGTACTTC
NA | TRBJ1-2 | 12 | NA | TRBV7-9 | CASSLATEGYTF | TGTGCCAGCAGCTTAGCGACTGAGGGCTACACCTTC
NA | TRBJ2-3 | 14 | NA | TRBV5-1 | CASSLAERTDTQYF | TGCGCCAGCAGCTTGGCGGAGCGCACAGATACGCAGTATTTT
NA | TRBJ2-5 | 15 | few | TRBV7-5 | CARSPRTGGQETQYF | TGTGCCAGAAGCCCCCGGACAGGGGGCCAAGAGACCCAGTACTTC
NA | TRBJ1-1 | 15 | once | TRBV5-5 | CASSLGVWEYTEAFF | TGTGCCAGCAGCTTGGGGGTGTGGGAGTACACTGAAGCTTTCTTT
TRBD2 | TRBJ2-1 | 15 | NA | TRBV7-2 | CASSSSGGAYNEQFF | TGTGCCAGCAGCTCAAGCGGGGGGGCTTACAATGAGCAGTTCTTC
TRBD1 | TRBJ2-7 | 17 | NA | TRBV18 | CASSSLRTGKSSYEQYF | TGTGCCAGCTCATCACTTCGGACAGGCAAGAGCTCCTACGAGCAGTACTTC
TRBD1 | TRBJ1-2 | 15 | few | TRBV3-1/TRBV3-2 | CASSLLGGLGYGYTF | TGTGCCAGCAGCCTTTTAGGGGGCCTTGGCTATGGCTACACCTTC
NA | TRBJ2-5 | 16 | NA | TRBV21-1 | CASSKENSGTQETQYF | TGTGCCAGCAGCAAAGAGAATAGCGGGACCCAAGAGACCCAGTACTTC
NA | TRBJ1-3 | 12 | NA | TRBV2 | CASSEQGNTIYF | TGTGCCAGCAGTGAACAGGGAAACACCATATATTTT
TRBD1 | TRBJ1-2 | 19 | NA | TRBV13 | CASSSSPGQGGRYLYGYTF | TGTGCCAGCAGCTCATCTCCCGGACAGGGAGGCCGCTACCTATATGGCTACACCTTC
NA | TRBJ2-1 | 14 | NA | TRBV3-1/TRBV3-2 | CASSPPGSYNEQFF | TGTGCCAGCAGCCCCCCAGGTTCCTACAATGAGCAGTTCTTC
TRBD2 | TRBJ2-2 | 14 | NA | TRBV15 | CATSPGTSAGELFF | TGTGCCACCAGCCCCGGGACTAGCGCCGGGGAGCTGTTTTTT
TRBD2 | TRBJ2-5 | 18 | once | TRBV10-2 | CASIPGLAGWRYQETQYF | TGCGCCAGCATTCCGGGACTAGCTGGGTGGAGGTACCAAGAGACCCAGTACTTC
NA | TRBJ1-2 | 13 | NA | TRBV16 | CASSQSAVYGYTF | TGTGCCAGCAGCCAATCGGCAGTGTATGGCTACACCTTC
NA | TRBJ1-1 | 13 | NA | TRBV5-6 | CASSLRRGDEAFF | TGTGCCAGCAGCTTAAGACGCGGGGATGAAGCTTTCTTT
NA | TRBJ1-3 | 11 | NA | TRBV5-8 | CASSLSFTIYF | TGTGCCAGCAGCTTGTCGTTCACCATATATTTT
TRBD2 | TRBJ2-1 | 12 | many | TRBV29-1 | CSVSSGVEEQFF | TGCAGCGTTTCTAGCGGGGTCGAAGAGCAGTTCTTC
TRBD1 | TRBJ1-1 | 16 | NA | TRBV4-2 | CASNTSPGTGNTEAFF | TGTGCCAGCAATACTTCCCCCGGGACAGGGAATACTGAAGCTTTCTTT
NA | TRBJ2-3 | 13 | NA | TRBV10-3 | CAISREFTDTQYF | TGTGCCATCAGTCGGGAGTTCACAGATACGCAGTATTTT
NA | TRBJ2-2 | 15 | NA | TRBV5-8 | CASSLFWPNTGELFF | TGTGCCAGCAGCTTGTTCTGGCCGAACACCGGGGAGCTGTTTTTT
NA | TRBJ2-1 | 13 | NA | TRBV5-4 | CATGGGVRNEQFF | TGTGCCACGGGTGGCGGGGTCAGGAATGAGCAGTTCTTC
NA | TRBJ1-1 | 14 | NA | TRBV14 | CASSVQHRRTEAFF | TGTGCCAGCAGCGTACAGCACAGACGGACTGAAGCTTTCTTT
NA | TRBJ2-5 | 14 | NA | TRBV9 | CASSPPELQETQYF | TGTGCCAGCAGCCCCCCTGAGCTCCAAGAGACCCAGTACTTC
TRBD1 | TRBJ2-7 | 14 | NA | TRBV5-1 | CASRRGGGGYEQYF | TGCGCCAGCAGACGAGGGGGCGGTGGCTACGAGCAGTACTTC
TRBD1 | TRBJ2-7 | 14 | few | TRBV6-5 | CASSRTGSVREQYF | TGTGCCAGCAGTCGGACAGGTTCAGTCCGCGAGCAGTACTTC
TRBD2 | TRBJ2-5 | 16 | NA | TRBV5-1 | CASSGGRAGRAETQYF | TGCGCCAGCAGCGGCGGACGAGCAGGGAGGGCAGAGACCCAGTACTTC
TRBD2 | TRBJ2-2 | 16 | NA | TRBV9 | CASSFTAGRGTGELFF | TGTGCCAGCAGCTTCACCGCCGGGAGGGGCACCGGGGAGCTGTTTTTT
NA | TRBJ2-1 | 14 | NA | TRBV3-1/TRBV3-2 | CASSPLRFYNEQFF | TGTGCCAGCAGCCCCCTTCGGTTCTACAATGAGCAGTTCTTC
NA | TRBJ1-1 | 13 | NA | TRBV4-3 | CASSQDSNTEAFF | TGCGCCAGCAGCCAAGACAGTAACACTGAAGCTTTCTTT
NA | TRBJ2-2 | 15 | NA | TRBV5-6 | CASSTRAWNTGELFF | TGTGCCAGCAGCACCAGGGCATGGAACACCGGGGAGCTGTTTTTT
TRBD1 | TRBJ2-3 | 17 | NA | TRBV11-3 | CASSLGVGTGSGDTQYF | TGTGCCAGCAGCTTAGGGGTAGGGACAGGCTCGGGAGATACGCAGTATTTT
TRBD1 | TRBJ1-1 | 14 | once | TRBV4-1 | CASSRGQGGTEAFF | TGCGCCAGCAGCCGGGGGCAGGGGGGAACTGAAGCTTTCTTT
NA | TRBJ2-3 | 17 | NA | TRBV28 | CASSLRPLTGLTDTQYF | TGTGCCAGCAGTCTCCGACCCCTCACAGGTCTCACAGATACGCAGTATTTT
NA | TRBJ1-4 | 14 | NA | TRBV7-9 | CASSLSQLTEKLFF | TGTGCCAGCAGCTTATCACAGCTGACTGAAAAACTGTTTTTT
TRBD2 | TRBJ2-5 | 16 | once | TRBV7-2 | CASSFTSGRARETQYF | TGTGCCAGCAGCTTTACTAGCGGGAGGGCCAGGGAGACCCAGTACTTC
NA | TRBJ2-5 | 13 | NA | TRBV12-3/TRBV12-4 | CASSLQAQETQYF | TGTGCCAGCAGTTTACAGGCGCAAGAGACCCAGTACTTC
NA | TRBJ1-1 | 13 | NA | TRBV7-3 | CASSAGSYTEAFF | TGTGCCAGCAGCGCAGGCTCTTACACTGAAGCTTTCTTT
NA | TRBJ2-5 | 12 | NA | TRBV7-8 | CASKGRGLTQYF | TGTGCCAGCAAGGGGCGGGGCTTGACCCAGTACTTC
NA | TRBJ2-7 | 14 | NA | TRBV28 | CASSLSFWGHEQYF | TGTGCCAGCAGTTTGTCATTTTGGGGCCACGAGCAGTACTTC
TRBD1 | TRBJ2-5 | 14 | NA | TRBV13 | CASNRGQGKETQYF | TGTGCCAGCAACAGAGGACAGGGAAAAGAGACCCAGTACTTC
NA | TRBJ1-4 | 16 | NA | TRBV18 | CASSPPGLVITEKLFF | TGTGCCAGCTCACCCCCCGGTTTAGTCATTACCGAAAAACTGTTTTTT
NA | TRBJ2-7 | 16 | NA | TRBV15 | CATSRLGETASYEQYF | TGTGCCACCAGCAGATTAGGCGAGACAGCCTCCTACGAGCAGTACTTC
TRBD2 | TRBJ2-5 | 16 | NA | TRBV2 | CASSGGIGLDKETQYF | TGTGCCAGCAGCGGAGGTATTGGACTAGATAAAGAGACCCAGTACTTC
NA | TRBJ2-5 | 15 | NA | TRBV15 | CATSRDGGQGETQYF | TGTGCCACCAGCAGAGATGGGGGCCAAGGGGAGACCCAGTACTTC